These 25 T cell receptor beta chains were all obtained from the same sample, sequenced in a study of blood T cell repertoires in COVID-19. TCRdb's table, derived via immunoSEQ multiplex PCR, lists solely in-frame clones and lacks some. Counted here are 180,000 or so clones, about 77% occurring once; the ten biggest clones make up 2.5% to 3%. Specimen: peripheral blood. The receptors originated from a woman at least 80 years old with active or convalescent COVID-19.

The CDR3 DNA follows: TGTGCCAGCAGTGAAATATCCCTGAGGACGGGAACTGAAGCTTTCTTT. It translates to CASSEISLRTGTEAFF. The rearrangement uses TRBV2 and TRBJ1-1; no clear D gene. CDR3 length: 16 residues. Trimming cost V 2 bases and J 5 bases, with 18 bases left between them. Germline V gene lookup returns CDR1 SNHLY and CDR2 FYNNEI. The whole variable domain, filled in from reference TRBV2 and TRBJ1-1, reads EPEVTQTPSHQVTQMGQEVILRCVPISNHLYFYWYRQILGQKVEFLVSFYNNEISEKSEIFDDQFSVERPDGSNFTLKIRSTKLEDSAMYFCASSEISLRTGTEAFFGQGTRLTVV.

This sequence joins TRBV2 and TRBJ1-1, with D tentatively TRBD1 (5 bases). CDR1 is SNHLY and CDR2 is FYNNEI in the germline V gene. The CDR3 has 15 amino acids. V lost 8 bases and J 1 base, leaving 17 bases between the germline ends. In DNA, the CDR3 is TGTGCCAGCGACCCCCAGCCAGGGTGGAACACTGAAGCTTTCTTT. Translated: CASDPQPGWNTEAFF.

The chain employs TRBV4-1 and TRBJ2-1; 9 nucleotides match TRBD1. J gave up 7 bases and V 8 bases, and 9 bases lay outside the gene matches. The CDR3 consists of 14 residues. Germline V gene sequence: CDR1 MGHRA, CDR2 YSYEKL. The CDR3 coding sequence is TGCGCCAGCCGGCCCGGGACAGGGCGAAATGAGCAGTTCTTC. As protein: CASRPGTGRNEQFF.

The V call is TRBV7-9, the J call TRBJ1-6; D unresolved. Germline V gene sequence: CDR1 SEHNR, CDR2 FQNEAQ (reference sequence). The CDR3 totals 15 residues. V shed 2 bases and J shed 8 bases, with 13 bases lying between them. CDR3 bases: TGTGCCAGCAGCTTATTCAGTCTTGTTGATTCACCCCTCCACTTT. Protein: CASSLFSLVDSPLHF.

This sequence joins TRBV3-1 (or the pseudogene TRBV3-2) and TRBJ1-1, with D unclear. The length of the CDR3 is 16 residues. Deletions cut 0 bases from V and 3 bases from J, with 14 bases between. Germline CDR1 and CDR2: LGHDT and YNNKEL (reference sequence). Here the CDR3 DNA reads TGTGCCAGCAGCCAAGATCTTTTAAGTGGGCACACTGAAGCTTTCTTT. Translating it yields CASSQDLLSGHTEAFF.

The V call is TRBV10-3, the J call TRBJ2-3; 9 bases match TRBD2. The CDR3 spans 17 residues. The germline V gene encodes CDR1 ENHRY and CDR2 SYGVKD. Losses at the gene ends were 0 bases for V and 1 base for J; bases not matched to a gene: 5. The CDR3 reads CAISESSSGAGTDTQYF. The DNA of the CDR3 is TGTGCCATCAGTGAGTCGTCTAGCGGGGCCGGCACAGATACGCAGTATTTT.

The count of this clone is one. The gene calls are TRBV7-2 and TRBJ1-3; TRBD1 is a possible D gene (5 bases). Trimming removed 4 bases from V and 3 bases from J, with 16 bases in between. This CDR3 has 16 amino acids. Germline V CDR1 and CDR2: SGHTA, FQGNSA. CDR3 coding DNA: TGTGCCAGCAGCTCGTCAGGGATAAGAGGTGGAAACACCATATATTTT. This translates into CASSSSGIRGGNTIYF.

This clone came up once. The same CDR3 arises from other DNA sequences in this sample as well. The chain combines TRBV4-2 with TRBJ2-7, with TRBD1 matching 9 bases. This CDR3 region has 16 residues. Per the germline V gene, CDR1 is LGHNA and CDR2 is YNFKEQ. Trimming at V came to 1 base and at J to 2 bases, leaving 6 bases not matched to a gene. The CDR3 loop is CASSQGPGQGPYEQYF. The CDR3 nucleotides read TGTGCCAGCAGCCAAGGGCCGGGACAGGGTCCCTACGAGCAGTACTTC.

This clone was observed a single time. The chain uses TRBV6-2 or TRBV6-3 and TRBJ2-5; 8 bases map to TRBD1. Per germline, CDR1 MNHEY and CDR2 SVGEGT. The CDR3 sequence is 15 residues long. V dropped 5 bases and J dropped 1; count of bases not matched to a gene: 6. The CDR3 DNA reads as TGTGCCAGCAGTCTATACAGGGGGAGCCAAGAGACCCAGTACTTC. It specifies CASSLYRGSQETQYF.

The gene calls are TRBV12-3 or TRBV12-4 and TRBJ1-2; 7 bases line up with TRBD1. Losses at the gene ends were 7 bases for V and 4 bases for J; bases not matched to a gene: 6. CDR3 length: 13 residues. The DNA of the CDR3 is TGTGCCAGCACAAGGGGGCGGGTCTATGGCTACACCTTC. As protein: CASTRGRVYGYTF.

J is TRBJ2-7 and V is TRBV27; 9 bases are a match to TRBD1. Germline V lookup: CDR1 MNHEY, CDR2 SMNVEV (reference sequence). The CDR3 is 15 amino acids. Trimming at V came to 5 bases and at J to 2 bases, leaving 7 bases not matched to a gene. The CDR3 region has the DNA TGTGCCAGCAGTGGGATCGACAGGGGGGCCTACGAGCAGTACTTC. It translates to CASSGIDRGAYEQYF.

The chain recombines TRBV7-3 with TRBJ2-5, with 7 bases fitting TRBD1. The CDR3 has 14 amino acids. Germline V gene lookup returns CDR1 SGHTA and CDR2 FQGTGA. With 8 bases clipped from V and 1 base from J, the junction kept 7 bases outside the gene matches. The CDR3 spells CASPGYRGQETQYF. CDR3 in DNA: TGTGCCAGCCCAGGTTACAGGGGCCAAGAGACCCAGTACTTC.

This clone was seen only a few times. The V call is TRBV4-3, the J call TRBJ2-1, with TRBD1 identical over 7 bases. The length of the CDR3 is 15 residues. V shed 4 bases, J shed 4 bases, and the junction held 7 bases outside the gene matches. CDR1 is LGHNA, CDR2 YSLEER, per germline. CDR3 nucleotide sequence: TGCGCCAGCAGCCTAATGGGACAGCGGTACAATGAGCAGTTCTTC. Protein product: CASSLMGQRYNEQFF.

The chain is built from TRBV5-1 and TRBJ1-2; TRBD1 matches at 10 bases. Germline CDR1 reads SGHRS; CDR2 reads YFSETQ. There are 16 residues in the CDR3. The trim removed 3 bases at V and 6 bases at J, leaving 11 bases unmatched. In nucleotides, the CDR3 is TGCGCCAGCAGCTCTGGAGACAGGGGGCGCGTGGATGGCTACACCTTC. Translating it yields CASSSGDRGRVDGYTF.

The V and J genes are TRBV3-1 (or the pseudogene TRBV3-2) and TRBJ1-1, with D possibly matching TRBD1 (5 bases). The V end lost 5 bases, the J end lost 11 bases, and 15 bases lay between the germline ends. The CDR3 runs 12 residues. The germline CDR1 and CDR2 sequences are LGHDT and YNNKEL (reference sequence). The DNA for the CDR3 is TGTGCCAGCAGCACGACAGTGAGTATGGCTTTCTTT. It encodes CASSTTVSMAFF.

The chain uses TRBV25-1 and TRBJ1-1, with D hard to call. The CDR3 covers 16 residues. V lost 1 base and J 4 bases, leaving 16 bases between the germline ends. Germline V CDR1 and CDR2: MGHDK, SYGVNS. CDR3 in DNA: TGTGCCAGCAGTGAATCACGTTCGAGTTACCCCACTGAAGCTTTCTTT. Translating gives CASSESRSSYPTEAFF.

This clone was seen only once. This chain joins TRBV2 and TRBJ1-1; the match to TRBD1 covers 7 bases. The V gene's germline CDR1 is SNHLY and CDR2 FYNNEI. The trim removed 7 bases at V and 1 base at J, leaving 6 bases unmatched. The CDR3 is made up of 14 amino acids. CDR3 coding DNA: TGTGCCAGCATCACCGGGACAGCGAACACTGAAGCTTTCTTT. As protein: CASITGTANTEAFF.

The rearrangement uses TRBV6-5 and TRBJ2-3, with a possible D match to TRBD1 (5 bases). Between the trimmed V and J ends, which lost 8 bases and 1 base, there was a span of 13 bases. Germline values: CDR1 MNHEY, CDR2 SVGAGI. The CDR3 has 14 amino acids. Here the CDR3 DNA reads TGTGCCAGCCCCGAAGGGGCCCGCACAGATACGCAGTATTTT. Its translation: CASPEGARTDTQYF.

This chain joins TRBV18 and TRBJ2-1; 7 bases agree with TRBD2. The CDR3 spans 16 residues. Per germline, CDR1 KGHSH and CDR2 LQKENI. V was pared by 1 base and J by 1 base, with 4 bases of the junction left unmatched. In DNA form, the CDR3 reads TGTGCCAGCTCACCACGAGCGGGGTATTCCTACAATGAGCAGTTCTTC. Its protein is CASSPRAGYSYNEQFF.

The rearrangement links TRBV28 to TRBJ2-7; no firm D call. CDR1 and CDR2 from the germline V gene are MDHEN and SYDVKM. This CDR3 region has 12 residues. Deletions cut 4 bases from V and 4 bases from J, with 8 bases between. The CDR3 DNA reads as TGTGCCAGCAGTTGGAGAAATTACGAGCAGTACTTC. It yields the protein CASSWRNYEQYF. Full variable domain (rest looked up from reference TRBV28 and TRBJ2-7): DVKVTQSSRYLVKRTGEKVFLECVQDMDHENMFWYRQDPGLGLRLIYFSYDVKMKEKGDIPEGYSVSREKKERFSLILESASTNQTSMYLCASSWRNYEQYFGPGTRLTVT.

The J gene is TRBJ2-2, the V gene TRBV24-1; 12 positions match TRBD2. Germline trimming cut 7 bases from V and 0 bases from J; bases unmatched to any gene: 11. The length of the CDR3 is 19 residues. CDR1 and CDR2 (germline): KGHDR, SFDVKD. The DNA of the CDR3 is TGTGCCACCAGCGACCCAATGACTAGCGGGGGACCGAACACCGGGGAGCTGTTTTTT. It translates to CATSDPMTSGGPNTGELFF.

The chain couples TRBV5-6 to TRBJ1-1, with a weak D call TRBD1 (6 bases). Germline CDR1 reads SGHDT; CDR2 reads YYEEEE. Trimming removed 0 bases at V and 7 bases at J, with 7 bases between. This CDR3 spans 12 amino acids. CDR3 region: CASSLGGHEAFF. As DNA, the CDR3 is TGTGCCAGCAGCTTGGGGGGACATGAAGCTTTCTTT.

The rearrangement links TRBV5-4 to TRBJ2-2; 7 bases map to TRBD2. This CDR3 has 16 residues. The germline V gene has CDR1 SGHNT and CDR2 YYREEE (reference sequence). Trimming at V came to 4 bases and at J to 4 bases, leaving 10 bases not matched to a gene. CDR3 in amino acids: CASSPWGGAGTGELFF. The CDR3 DNA follows: TGTGCCAGCAGCCCCTGGGGGGGTGCGGGCACCGGGGAGCTGTTTTTT. Based on the CDR3 plus reference TRBV5-4 and TRBJ2-2, the full variable domain is ETGVTQSPTHLIKTRGQQVTLRCSSQSGHNTVSWYQQALGQGPQFIFQYYREEENGRGNFPPRFSGLQFPNYSSELNVNALELDDSALYLCASSPWGGAGTGELFFGEGSRLTVL.

In DNA, the CDR3 is TGTGCCAGCAGCGCCTGGGAGTCCTCCACCGGGGAGCTGTTTTTT. This translates into CASSAWESSTGELFF. This chain links TRBV9 with TRBJ2-2; D possibly corresponds to TRBD2 (5 bases). Germline V gives CDR1 SGDLS, CDR2 YYNGEE. Trimming stripped 3 bases from V and 4 bases from J, with 13 bases between. The length of the CDR3 is 15 residues.

V and J are TRBV27 and TRBJ2-3; D might be TRBD2 (6 bases). The ends were cut back, 7 bases at V and 0 bases at J, with 14 bases in the middle. CDR3 length: 15 amino acids. Per germline, CDR1 MNHEY and CDR2 SMNVEV (reference sequence). CDR3 DNA sequence: TGTGCCAGCACAAAGGAGGGGACTAGCACAGATACGCAGTATTTT. Encoded protein: CASTKEGTSTDTQYF.